The clone carrying this T cell receptor beta chain has just one count. This table comes from immunoSEQ multiplex PCR, and its TCRdb copy is limited to in-frame clones, with some not included. The sample holds more than 35,000 clones, more than 80% seen once. CDR1 is SGHNT and CDR2 is YYREEE in the germline V gene (reference sequence). There are 15 residues in the CDR3. Trimming stripped 9 bases from V and 8 bases from J, with 24 bases between. The data derive from a study of T cell responses to AZD1222 COVID-19 vaccine. The gene calls are TRBV5-4 and TRBJ2-1; D possibly corresponds to TRBD1 (5 bases). This sequence originates from an adult in good health. This sample comprised peripheral blood, obtained on day 0 of AZD1222 vaccination. The CDR3 is CATWEGAQPIYEQFF. CDR3 nucleotides: TGTGCCACTTGGGAAGGGGCCCAACCCATCTATGAGCAGTTCTTC.